One and the same sample provided the 3 T cell receptor beta chains below, sequenced in a study of cytomegalovirus exposure and HLA in healthy donors. The PCR was carried out with 60 Vbeta primers and 13 Jbeta primers. The method was immunoSEQ multiplex PCR; TCRdb's version includes in-frame clones alone and lacks a portion of them. Counted here are more than 200,000 clones, about three quarters occurring once; the ten biggest clones make up about 14%. Sequencing was performed on PBMCs. The source is a middle-aged man in good health and CMV-seronegative.

DNA for the CDR3: TGTGCCAGCTCACCTTTGGGCCAGAACTATGGCTACACCTTC. This gives the protein CASSPLGQNYGYTF. V gene TRBV18 combines with J gene TRBJ1-2; D gene unclear. Trimming cost V 3 bases and J 2 bases, with 10 bases left between them. The CDR3 runs 14 residues. In germline, CDR1 is KGHSH, CDR2 LQKENI.

The rearrangement uses TRBV19 and TRBJ2-2, with 9 bases identical to TRBD1. CDR1 and CDR2 (germline): LNHDA, SQIVND (reference sequence). The CDR3 runs to 14 residues. After removal of 5 bases from V and 6 bases from J, the junction contained 4 bases not matched to a gene. In DNA form, the CDR3 reads TGTGCCAGTAGTTGGGACAGGGCGGCCGGGGAGCTGTTTTTT. This gives the protein CASSWDRAAGELFF.

This chain links TRBV9 with TRBJ2-3, with TRBD2 matching 14 bases. The germline CDR1 and CDR2 sequences are SGDLS and YYNGEE. This CDR3 contains 17 residues. Trimming cost V 4 bases and J 5 bases; bases outside gene matches: 9. The CDR3 bases are TGTGCCAGCAGCCCCTTGGGACTAGCGGGAGTGTTAGATACGCAGTATTTT. Translating it yields CASSPLGLAGVLDTQYF.